This T cell receptor (beta chain) was identified during a study of blood T cell repertoires in COVID-19. Germline CDR1 LNHDA, CDR2 SQIVND (reference sequence). The CDR3 length is 14 residues. V lost 9 bases to trimming and J lost 7 bases, with 18 bases between them. Assay used: immunoSEQ multiplex PCR; TCRdb lists only in-frame clones, some missing. The profile shows about 200,000 clones, approximately 86% of them singletons. Material for sequencing was PBMCs or T cells enriched from blood (not recorded which). This clonotype was sampled from a woman aged 55-70 years with acute COVID-19. This chain uses TRBV19 with TRBJ2-2, with D possibly TRBD1 on 7 matching bases. CDR3 sequence: CASGTQGGDGELFF. As DNA, the CDR3 is TGTGCCAGCGGTACCCAGGGGGGAGACGGGGAGCTGTTTTTT.